This T cell receptor (beta chain) was found in a study of T-cell reconstitution after alpha-beta-depleted transplantation in children. This clonotype was observed a handful of times. As it was prepared, the TCRbeta library received unique molecular identifiers. From the PCR reads, TCRdb called clonotypes with MiXCR, one entry per CDR3 protein. In the table there are just over 70,000 distinct CDR3 sequences, 7.3% of which are singletons. The CDR3 runs to 14 residues. V lost 3 bases and J lost 4; bases outside the gene matches: 3. The germline V gene encodes CDR1 SQVTM and CDR2 ANQGSEA. This TCR derives from a human donor who donated a stem cell graft to a child with acute lymphoblastic leukemia. V usage is TRBV29-1 and J usage is TRBJ2-5, with 12 bases fitting TRBD2. Material: PBMCs from the stem cell graft donor, obtained from the stem cell graft. CDR3 amino acids: CSVDRLAGAETQYF. In nucleotides, the CDR3 is TGCAGCGTTGACAGACTAGCGGGGGCAGAGACCCAGTACTTC.